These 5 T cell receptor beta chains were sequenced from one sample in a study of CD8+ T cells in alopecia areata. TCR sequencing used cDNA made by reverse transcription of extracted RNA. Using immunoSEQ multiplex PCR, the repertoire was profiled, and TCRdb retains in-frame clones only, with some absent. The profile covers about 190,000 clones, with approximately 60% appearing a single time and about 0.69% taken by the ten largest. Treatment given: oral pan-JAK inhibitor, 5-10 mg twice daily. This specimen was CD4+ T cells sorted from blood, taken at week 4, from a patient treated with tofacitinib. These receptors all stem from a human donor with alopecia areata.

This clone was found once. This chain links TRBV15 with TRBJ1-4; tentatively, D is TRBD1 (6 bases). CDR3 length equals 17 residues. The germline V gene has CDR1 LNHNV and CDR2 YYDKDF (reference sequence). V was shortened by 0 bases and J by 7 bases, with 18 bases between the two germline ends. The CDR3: CATSRDLRGRGGEKLFF. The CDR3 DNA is TGTGCCACCAGCAGAGATTTGAGGGGGAGAGGGGGTGAAAAACTGTTTTTT. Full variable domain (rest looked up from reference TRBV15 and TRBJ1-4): DAMVIQNPRYQVTQFGKPVTLSCSQTLNHNVMYWYQQKSSQAPKLLFHYYDKDFNNEADTPDNFQSRRPNTSFCFLDIRSPGLGDTAMYLCATSRDLRGRGGEKLFFGSGTQLSVL.

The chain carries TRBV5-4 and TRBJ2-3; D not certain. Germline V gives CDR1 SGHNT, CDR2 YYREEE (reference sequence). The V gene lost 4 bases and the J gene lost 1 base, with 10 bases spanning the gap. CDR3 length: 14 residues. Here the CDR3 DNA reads TGTGCCAGCAGCGGGTGGGCTCGCACAGATACGCAGTATTTT. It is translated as CASSGWARTDTQYF.

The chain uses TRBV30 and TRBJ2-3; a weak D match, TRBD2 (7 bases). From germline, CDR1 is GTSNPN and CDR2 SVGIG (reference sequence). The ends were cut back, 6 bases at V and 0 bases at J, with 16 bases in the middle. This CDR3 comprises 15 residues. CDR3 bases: TGTGCCTGCCTTGGGGGGGGCCCAAGCACAGATACGCAGTATTTT. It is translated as CACLGGGPSTDTQYF.

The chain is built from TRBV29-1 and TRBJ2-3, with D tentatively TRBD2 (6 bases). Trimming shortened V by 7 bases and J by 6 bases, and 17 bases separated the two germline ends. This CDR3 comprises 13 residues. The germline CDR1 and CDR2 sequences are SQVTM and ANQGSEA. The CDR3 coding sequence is TGCAGCGCCTTGGGGACTCTTCCGGATACGCAGTATTTT. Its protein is CSALGTLPDTQYF.

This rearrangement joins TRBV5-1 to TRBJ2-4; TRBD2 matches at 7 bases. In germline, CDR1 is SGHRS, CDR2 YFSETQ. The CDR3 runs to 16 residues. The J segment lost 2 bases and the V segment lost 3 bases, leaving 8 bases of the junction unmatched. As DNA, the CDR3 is TGCGCCAGCAGCTCGGGCCCCGGGAGGACCAAAAACATTCAGTACTTC. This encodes CASSSGPGRTKNIQYF.